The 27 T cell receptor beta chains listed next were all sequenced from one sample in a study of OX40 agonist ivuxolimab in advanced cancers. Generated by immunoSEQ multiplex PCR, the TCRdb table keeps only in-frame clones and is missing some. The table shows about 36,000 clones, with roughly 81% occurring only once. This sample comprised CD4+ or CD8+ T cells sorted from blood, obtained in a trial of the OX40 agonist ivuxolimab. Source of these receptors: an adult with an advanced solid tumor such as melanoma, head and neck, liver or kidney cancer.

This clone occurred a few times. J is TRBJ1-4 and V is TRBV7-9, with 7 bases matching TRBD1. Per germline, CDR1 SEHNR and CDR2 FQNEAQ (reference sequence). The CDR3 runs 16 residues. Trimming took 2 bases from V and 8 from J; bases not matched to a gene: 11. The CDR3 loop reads CASSLYYRGGREKLFF. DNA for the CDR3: TGTGCCAGCAGCTTATATTACAGGGGAGGACGGGAAAAACTGTTTTTT.

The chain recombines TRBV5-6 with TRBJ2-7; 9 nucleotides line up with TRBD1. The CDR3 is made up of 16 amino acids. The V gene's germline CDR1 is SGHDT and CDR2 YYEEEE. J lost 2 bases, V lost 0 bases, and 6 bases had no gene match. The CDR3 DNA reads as TGTGCCAGCAGCTTGGCCAGGGGACAGGGTGCCTACGAGCAGTACTTC. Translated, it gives CASSLARGQGAYEQYF.

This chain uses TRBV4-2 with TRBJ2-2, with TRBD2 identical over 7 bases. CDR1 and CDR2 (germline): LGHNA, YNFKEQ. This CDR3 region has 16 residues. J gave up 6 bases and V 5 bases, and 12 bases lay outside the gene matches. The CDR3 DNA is TGTGCCAGCAGCAAAGCGAGCGGGGTTATTTCCGGGGAGCTGTTTTTT. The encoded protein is CASSKASGVISGELFF.

The CDR3 spells CASSSPGLEDYEQYF. In DNA, the CDR3 is TGTGCCAGCAGTTCTCCGGGACTAGAGGACTACGAGCAGTACTTC. This rearrangement joins TRBV6-5 to TRBJ2-7; 8 bases fit TRBD2. Germline V lookup: CDR1 MNHEY, CDR2 SVGAGI. The CDR3 covers 15 residues. Germline trimming cut 4 bases from V and 3 bases from J; bases unmatched to any gene: 8.

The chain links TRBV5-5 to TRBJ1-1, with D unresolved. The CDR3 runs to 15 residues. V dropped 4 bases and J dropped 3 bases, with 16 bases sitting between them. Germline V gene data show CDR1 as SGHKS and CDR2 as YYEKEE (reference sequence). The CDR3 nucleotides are TGTGCCAGCAGCCTAAGAGGGAGAGTGGACACTGAAGCTTTCTTT. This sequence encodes CASSLRGRVDTEAFF.

Here the CDR3 DNA reads TGTGCCAGCAGCCGGAATGAACTAGCGGGAGGCACGCAGTATTTT. Translating gives CASSRNELAGGTQYF. The gene calls are TRBV2 and TRBJ2-3; TRBD2 matches 12 bases. The germline V gene encodes CDR1 SNHLY and CDR2 FYNNEI. The J segment lost 9 bases and the V segment lost 6 bases, leaving 10 bases of the junction unmatched. CDR3 size: 15 residues.

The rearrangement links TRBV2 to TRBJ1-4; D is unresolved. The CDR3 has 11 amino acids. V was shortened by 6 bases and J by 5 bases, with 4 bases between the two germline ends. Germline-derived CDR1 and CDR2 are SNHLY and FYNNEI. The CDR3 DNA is TGTGCCAGCAGGTTCAATGAAAAACTGTTTTTT. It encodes CASRFNEKLFF.

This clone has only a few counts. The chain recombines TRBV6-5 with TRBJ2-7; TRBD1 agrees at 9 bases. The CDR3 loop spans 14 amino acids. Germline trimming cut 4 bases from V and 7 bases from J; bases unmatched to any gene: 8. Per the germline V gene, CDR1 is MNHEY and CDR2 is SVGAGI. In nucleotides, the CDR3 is TGTGCCAGCAGTTCCTCCGGACAGGGGCGGGAGCAGTACTTC. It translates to CASSSSGQGREQYF.

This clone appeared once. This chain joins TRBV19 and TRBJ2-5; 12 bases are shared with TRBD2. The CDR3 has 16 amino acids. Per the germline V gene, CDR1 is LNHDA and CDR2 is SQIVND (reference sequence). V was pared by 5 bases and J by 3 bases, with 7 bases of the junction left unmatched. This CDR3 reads CASSLLAGGGKETQYF. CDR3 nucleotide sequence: TGTGCCAGTAGTCTACTAGCGGGAGGAGGGAAAGAGACCCAGTACTTC.

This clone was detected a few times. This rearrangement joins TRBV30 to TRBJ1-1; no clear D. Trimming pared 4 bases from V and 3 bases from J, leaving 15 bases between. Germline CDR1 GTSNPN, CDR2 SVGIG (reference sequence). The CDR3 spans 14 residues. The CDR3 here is CAWTLTGYDTEAFF. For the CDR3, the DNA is TGTGCCTGGACCCTAACGGGGTATGACACTGAAGCTTTCTTT.

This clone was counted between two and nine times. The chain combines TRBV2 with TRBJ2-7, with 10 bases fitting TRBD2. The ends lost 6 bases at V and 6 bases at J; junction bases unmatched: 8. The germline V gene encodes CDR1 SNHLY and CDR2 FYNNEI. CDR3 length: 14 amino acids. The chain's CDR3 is CASSVLAGEGEQYF. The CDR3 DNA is TGTGCCAGCAGCGTTCTAGCGGGAGAAGGCGAGCAGTACTTC.

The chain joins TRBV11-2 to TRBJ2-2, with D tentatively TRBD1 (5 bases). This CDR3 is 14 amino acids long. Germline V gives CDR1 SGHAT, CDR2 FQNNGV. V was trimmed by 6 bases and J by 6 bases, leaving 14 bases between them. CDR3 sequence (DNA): TGTGCCAGCAGGCTACTCCAGGGTTCCGGGGAGCTGTTTTTT. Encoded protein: CASRLLQGSGELFF.

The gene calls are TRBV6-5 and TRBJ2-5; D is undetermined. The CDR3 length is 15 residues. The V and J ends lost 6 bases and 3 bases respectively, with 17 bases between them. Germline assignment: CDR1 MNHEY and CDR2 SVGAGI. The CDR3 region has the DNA TGTGCCAGCAGGCGGTCCCCGGGCCTTAAAGAGACCCAGTACTTC. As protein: CASRRSPGLKETQYF.

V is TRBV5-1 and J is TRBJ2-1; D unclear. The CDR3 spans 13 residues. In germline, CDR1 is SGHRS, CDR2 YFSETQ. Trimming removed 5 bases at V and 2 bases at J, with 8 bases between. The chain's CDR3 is CASRPDAYNEQFF. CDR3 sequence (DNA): TGCGCCAGCAGACCGGACGCCTACAATGAGCAGTTCTTC.

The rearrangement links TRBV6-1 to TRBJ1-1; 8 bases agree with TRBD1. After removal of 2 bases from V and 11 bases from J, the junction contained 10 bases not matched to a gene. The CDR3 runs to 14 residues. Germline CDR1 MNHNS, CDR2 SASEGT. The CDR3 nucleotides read TGTGCCAGCAGTGAACGGACAGGGAAAATGGTCGCTTTCTTT. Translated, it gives CASSERTGKMVAFF.

The DNA for the CDR3 is TGTGCCAGCAGTTTTAGTCACATTAGAAAACTCTACAATGAGCAGTTCTTC. This codes for CASSFSHIRKLYNEQFF. The gene calls are TRBV28 and TRBJ2-1; D unclear. Looked up from germline, CDR1 is MDHEN and CDR2 is SYDVKM. V gave up 3 bases and J gave up 3 bases, with 18 bases separating them. The CDR3 is 17 residues long.

The CDR3 bases are TGTGCCAGCAGGCCGAGTAGCAATCAGCCCCAGCATTTT. Amino acid sequence: CASRPSSNQPQHF. This sequence joins TRBV25-1 and TRBJ1-5; no clear D gene. From germline, CDR1 is MGHDK and CDR2 SYGVNS. The CDR3 has 13 amino acids. Trimming stripped 6 bases from V and 0 bases from J, with 6 bases between.

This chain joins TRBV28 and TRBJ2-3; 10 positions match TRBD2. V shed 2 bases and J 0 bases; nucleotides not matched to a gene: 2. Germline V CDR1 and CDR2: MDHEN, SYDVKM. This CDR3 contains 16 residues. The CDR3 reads CASSLTSGISTDTQYF. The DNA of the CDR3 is TGTGCCAGCAGTTTAACTAGCGGGATTAGCACAGATACGCAGTATTTT.

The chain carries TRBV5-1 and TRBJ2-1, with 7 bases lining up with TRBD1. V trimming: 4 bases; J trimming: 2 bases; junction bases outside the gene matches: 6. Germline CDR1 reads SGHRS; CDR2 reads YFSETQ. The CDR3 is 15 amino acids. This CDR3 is CASSPRQGTYNEQFF. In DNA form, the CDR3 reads TGCGCCAGCAGCCCGCGACAGGGCACCTACAATGAGCAGTTCTTC.

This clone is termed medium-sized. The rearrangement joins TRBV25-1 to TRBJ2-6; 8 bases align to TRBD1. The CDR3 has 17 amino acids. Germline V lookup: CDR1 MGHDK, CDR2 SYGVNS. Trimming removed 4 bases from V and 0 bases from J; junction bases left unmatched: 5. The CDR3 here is CASSGGQEFSGANVLTF. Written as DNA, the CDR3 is TGTGCCAGCAGTGGGGGACAGGAATTCTCTGGGGCCAACGTCCTGACTTTC.

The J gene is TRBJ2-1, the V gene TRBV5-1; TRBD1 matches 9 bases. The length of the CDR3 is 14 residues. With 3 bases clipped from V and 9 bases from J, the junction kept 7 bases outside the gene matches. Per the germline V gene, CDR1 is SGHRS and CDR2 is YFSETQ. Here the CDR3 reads CASSSTGQGGEQFF. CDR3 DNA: TGCGCCAGCAGCTCTACGGGACAGGGAGGTGAGCAGTTCTTC.

The CDR3 sequence is CASSLWGDRGFDEQYF. CDR3 DNA: TGTGCCAGCAGCTTGTGGGGCGACAGGGGTTTTGACGAGCAGTACTTC. The chain employs TRBV5-4 and TRBJ2-7; 8 nucleotides match TRBD1. Germline CDR1 is SGHNT and CDR2 is YYREEE (reference sequence). The CDR3 runs to 16 residues. V lost 1 base and J lost 5; bases outside the gene matches: 11.

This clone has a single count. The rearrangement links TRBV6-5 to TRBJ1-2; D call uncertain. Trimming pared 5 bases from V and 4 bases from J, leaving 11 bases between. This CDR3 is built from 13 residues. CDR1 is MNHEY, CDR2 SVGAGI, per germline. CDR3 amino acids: CASSDSLLYGYTF. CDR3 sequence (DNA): TGTGCCAGCAGTGATAGTCTTCTCTATGGCTACACCTTC.

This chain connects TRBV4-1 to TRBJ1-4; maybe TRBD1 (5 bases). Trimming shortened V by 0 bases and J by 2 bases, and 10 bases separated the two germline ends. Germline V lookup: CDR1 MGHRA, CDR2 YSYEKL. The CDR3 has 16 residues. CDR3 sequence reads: CASSQDAGTTNEKLFF. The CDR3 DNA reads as TGCGCCAGCAGCCAAGACGCGGGGACTACTAATGAAAAACTGTTTTTT.

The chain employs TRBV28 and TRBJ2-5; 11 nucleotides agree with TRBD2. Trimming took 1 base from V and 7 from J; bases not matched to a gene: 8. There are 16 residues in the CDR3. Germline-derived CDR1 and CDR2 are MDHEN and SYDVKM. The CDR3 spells CASSLYASGGSGTQYF. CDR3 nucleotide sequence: TGTGCCAGCAGTTTATATGCTAGCGGGGGGTCCGGGACCCAGTACTTC.

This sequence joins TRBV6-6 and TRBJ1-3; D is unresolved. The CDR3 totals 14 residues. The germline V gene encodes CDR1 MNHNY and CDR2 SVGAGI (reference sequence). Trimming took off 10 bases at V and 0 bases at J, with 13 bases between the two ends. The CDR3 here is CATHPQNSGNTIYF. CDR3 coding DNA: TGTGCCACACACCCGCAGAACTCTGGAAACACCATATATTTT.

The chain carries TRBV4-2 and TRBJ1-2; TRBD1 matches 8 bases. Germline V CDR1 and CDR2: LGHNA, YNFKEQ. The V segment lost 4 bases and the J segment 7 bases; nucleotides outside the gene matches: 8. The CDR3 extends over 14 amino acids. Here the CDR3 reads CASSLTGTGAGYTF. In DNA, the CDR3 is TGTGCCAGCAGCCTGACCGGGACAGGAGCTGGCTACACCTTC.